This T cell receptor (beta chain) was sequenced for a study of T cell changes during pregnancy in multiple sclerosis. The repertoire was sequenced with immunoSEQ multiplex PCR; TCRdb's copy has only in-frame clones and lacks some. The sample comprises some 110,000 clones, around 92% of which are singletons, and approximately 1.6% rests with the top ten. This clone was recorded once. Per germline, CDR1 SGHVS and CDR2 FQNEAQ. With V trimmed by 1 base and J by 12 bases, 17 bases remained unmatched. The CDR3 runs 16 residues. The sequence was collected from a female donor with multiple sclerosis, enrolled in a pregnancy study. The V call is TRBV7-8, the J call TRBJ2-7; TRBD2 matches at 8 bases. The sample in question was peripheral blood, obtained after pregnancy. As DNA, the CDR3 is TGTGCCAGCAGCTTAGGGTCGGCGGGGGGTTCCCCTGTATGGTACTTC. Protein sequence: CASSLGSAGGSPVWYF.